These T cell receptor beta chains were read from a single sample in a study of human T cells and chemical hapten exposure. MiXCR, run by TCRdb on the RACE reads, gives a single entry per CDR3 protein. The sample holds approximately 400,000 distinct CDR3 sequences, around 5% seen once. The sample here was whole blood, taken in connection with sensitization to the hapten diphenylcyclopropenone (DPC). The receptor set was obtained from a woman in her 50s with alopecia areata. Some clones in this sample may be carry-over from other donors' samples. The CDR3 runs from the conserved cysteine through the conserved F or W. The order of the fields is D gene, J gene, clone size, V gene, CDR3 length, CDR3 DNA, CDR3 protein. A D gene is named only where the DNA matches it firmly. Not all rows give a size; the values are once, few, many and, for expanded clones, a class.

d_gene: .
j_gene: TRBJ1-1
abundance: few
v_gene: TRBV4-2
len: 17
CDR3nt: TGTGCCAGCAGCCAAGATTCGGCAGTCCGAATGAACACTGAAGCTTTCTTT
CDR3aa: CASSQDSAVRMNTEAFF

d_gene: TRBD2
j_gene: TRBJ2-2
abundance: many
v_gene: TRBV11-2
len: 14
CDR3nt: TGTGCCAGCAGCTCGGGACTAGCGGACGGGGAGCTGTTTTTT
CDR3aa: CASSSGLADGELFF

d_gene: .
j_gene: TRBJ2-5
abundance: many
v_gene: TRBV6-1
len: 13
CDR3nt: TGTGCCAGCAGGCCCGGAGGGCAAGAGACCCAGTACTTC
CDR3aa: CASRPGGQETQYF

d_gene: .
j_gene: TRBJ2-1
abundance: many
v_gene: TRBV7-6
len: 12
CDR3nt: TGTGCCAGCAGCTCGGACAGCAATGAGCAGTTCTTC
CDR3aa: CASSSDSNEQFF

d_gene: .
j_gene: TRBJ1-5
abundance: many
v_gene: TRBV20-1
len: 15
CDR3nt: TGCAGTGCTAGAGATGGTTCAGCGGGGTTGGAGCCCCAGCATTTT
CDR3aa: CSARDGSAGLEPQHF

d_gene: .
j_gene: TRBJ1-2
abundance: many
v_gene: TRBV12-3/TRBV12-4
len: 15
CDR3nt: TGTGCCAGCAGTCTTCGGGACGGCCCTCGGGGTGGCTACACCTTC
CDR3aa: CASSLRDGPRGGYTF

d_gene: TRBD2
j_gene: TRBJ2-3
abundance: many
v_gene: TRBV28
len: 18
CDR3nt: TGTGCCAGCAGCCCACCGGGACTAGCGGGAGAGCACAAGCATACGCAGTATTTT
CDR3aa: CASSPPGLAGEHKHTQYF

d_gene: .
j_gene: TRBJ2-7
abundance: few
v_gene: TRBV7-9
len: 14
CDR3nt: TGTGCCAGCAGCCACCCCGGGCCATCCTACGAGCAGTACTTC
CDR3aa: CASSHPGPSYEQYF

d_gene: .
j_gene: TRBJ2-1
abundance: .
v_gene: TRBV12-3/TRBV12-4
len: 16
CDR3nt: TGTGCCAGCAGTTTACCCCTTGCAGGCGCCTACAATGAGCAGTTCTTC
CDR3aa: CASSLPLAGAYNEQFF

d_gene: TRBD2
j_gene: TRBJ2-5
abundance: .
v_gene: TRBV3-1
len: 19
CDR3nt: TGTGCCAGCAGTCGCGGCGCTAGCGGGGGCCCTACCCATCGGGAGACCCAGTACTTC
CDR3aa: CASSRGASGGPTHRETQYF

d_gene: TRBD2
j_gene: TRBJ2-5
abundance: .
v_gene: TRBV14
len: 15
CDR3nt: TGTGCCAGCAGCCATCCGGGACTAGCGTCGGAGACCCAGTACTTC
CDR3aa: CASSHPGLASETQYF

d_gene: TRBD1
j_gene: TRBJ1-6
abundance: .
v_gene: TRBV3-1
len: 16
CDR3nt: TGTGCCCCGCTACCCCCCCGCAGGGGGGATAATTCACCCCTCCACTTT
CDR3aa: CAPLPPRRGDNSPLHF

d_gene: .
j_gene: TRBJ1-4
abundance: many
v_gene: TRBV28
len: 14
CDR3nt: TGTGCCAGCAGTTTACCCCCTGGCGCTGAAAAACTGTTTTTT
CDR3aa: CASSLPPGAEKLFF

d_gene: .
j_gene: TRBJ2-3
abundance: many
v_gene: TRBV7-2
len: 14
CDR3nt: TGTGCCAGCAGCTTAGGTGTTTACGCAGATACGCAGTATTTT
CDR3aa: CASSLGVYADTQYF

d_gene: .
j_gene: TRBJ1-1
abundance: few
v_gene: TRBV28
len: 17
CDR3nt: TGTGCCAGCAGTTTAAGGAGGATTGAGGGATTCGAGACTGAAGCTTTCTTT
CDR3aa: CASSLRRIEGFETEAFF